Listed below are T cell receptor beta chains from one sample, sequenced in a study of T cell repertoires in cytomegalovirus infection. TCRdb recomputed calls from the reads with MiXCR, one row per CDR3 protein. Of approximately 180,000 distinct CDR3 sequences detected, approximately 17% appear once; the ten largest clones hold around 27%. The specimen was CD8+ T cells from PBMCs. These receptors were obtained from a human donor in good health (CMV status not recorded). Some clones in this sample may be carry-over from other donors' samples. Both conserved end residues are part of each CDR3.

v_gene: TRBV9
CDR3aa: CASNPDGGGEKLFF

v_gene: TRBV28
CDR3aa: CASLNLREQEYGYTF

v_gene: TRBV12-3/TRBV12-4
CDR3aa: CASSKPTGTEAFF

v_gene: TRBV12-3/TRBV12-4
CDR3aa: CASSFPGLAGGRYNEQFF

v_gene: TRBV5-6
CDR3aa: CASSSAGSGEETQYF

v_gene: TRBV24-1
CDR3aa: CATSEVRGTDTQYF

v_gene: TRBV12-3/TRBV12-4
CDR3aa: CASRPTGTNPYEQYF

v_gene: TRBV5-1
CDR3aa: CASSPSADAYNEQFF

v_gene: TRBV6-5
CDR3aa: CASSYLGEQFF

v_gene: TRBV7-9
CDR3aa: CASYLSHPGEQFF

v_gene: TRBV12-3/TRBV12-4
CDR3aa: CASSLVSGPYNEQFF

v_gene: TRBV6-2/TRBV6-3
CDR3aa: CASSYLAGEYNEQFF

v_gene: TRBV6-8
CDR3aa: CASSYTGQGAKGYTF

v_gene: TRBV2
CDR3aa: CASSGTVANEKLFF

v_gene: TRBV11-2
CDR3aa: CASSLGDSRETQYF

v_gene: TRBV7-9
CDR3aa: CASEGSYNEQFF

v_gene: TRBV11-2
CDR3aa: CASSFWDRAYAGSSYNEQFF

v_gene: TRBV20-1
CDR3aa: CSARGRSISGNTIYF

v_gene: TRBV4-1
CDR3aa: CASSQDGPPQAITDTQYF

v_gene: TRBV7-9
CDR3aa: CASSLGGPPGYF

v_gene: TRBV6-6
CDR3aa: CASSSGERDYEQYF

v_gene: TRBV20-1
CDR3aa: CSAKIGLAGTTDYEQFF

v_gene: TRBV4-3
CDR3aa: CASSLGKGGDEQFF

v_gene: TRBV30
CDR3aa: CAWSKGLSYTF

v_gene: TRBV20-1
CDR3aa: CSATDRVNTEAFF

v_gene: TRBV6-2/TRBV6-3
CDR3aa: CASSYSSGHYSYEQYF

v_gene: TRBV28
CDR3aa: CASSKGATEAFF

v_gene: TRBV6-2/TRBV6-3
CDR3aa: CASSRGAYNEQFF

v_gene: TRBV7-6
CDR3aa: CASSLAPRTGTNEKLFF

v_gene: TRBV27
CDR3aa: CASSLSRRGERLFF

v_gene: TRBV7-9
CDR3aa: CASSPQGFAYNEQFF

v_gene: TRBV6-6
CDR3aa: CASSYSRVAFMEPTSTDTQYF

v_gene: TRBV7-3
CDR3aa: CASSTNRDRNEKLFF

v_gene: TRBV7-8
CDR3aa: CASSLVGQGGLSLFF

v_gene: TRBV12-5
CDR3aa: CASVAVDQCLQETQYF